This TCR beta chain was found in a study of regulatory T cells in long-lasting Graves disease. The table lists this clonotype with many counts. Both iRepertoire HTBI primers and Arm-PCR of CDR3 regions were used to build the TCR beta libraries. TCRdb called the multiplex PCR reads again in MiXCR, with one record for every CDR3 protein. The repertoire consists of about 530,000 distinct CDR3 sequences, with around 15% occurring once and the leading ten covering approximately 25%. Germline CDR1 reads MGHRA; CDR2 reads YSYEKL. The V end was cut by 4 bases, the J end by 10 bases, with 19 bases between. CDR3 size: 14 residues. As for time point: newly diagnosed GD, antithyroid drugs for less than 3 months. Generation of the TCR library employed RNA extracted from PBMCs. The same data also went into a second study, on T cells in Graves' hyperthyroidism and ophthalmopathy. That publication notes: Hyperthyroidism in the patients, aged 18 to 65, was newly diagnosed and under 2 months in duration. A set of HTBI primers served as the primers for a first-round RT-PCR of the TCR CDR3. Most expanded thyroid clonotypes above 0.001 recurred in blood.

The source of this sequence is a middle-aged woman with Graves disease. The gene calls are TRBV4-1 and TRBJ1-2; weak D call: TRBD1 (5 bases). The source material was peripheral blood mononuclear cells (PBMCs), sampled at new diagnosis, from a patient treated with antithyroid drugs. The DNA for the CDR3 is TGCGCCAGCAGCCCCCATCGACCAGGGTTTTTCTACACCTTC. Amino acid sequence: CASSPHRPGFFYTF.